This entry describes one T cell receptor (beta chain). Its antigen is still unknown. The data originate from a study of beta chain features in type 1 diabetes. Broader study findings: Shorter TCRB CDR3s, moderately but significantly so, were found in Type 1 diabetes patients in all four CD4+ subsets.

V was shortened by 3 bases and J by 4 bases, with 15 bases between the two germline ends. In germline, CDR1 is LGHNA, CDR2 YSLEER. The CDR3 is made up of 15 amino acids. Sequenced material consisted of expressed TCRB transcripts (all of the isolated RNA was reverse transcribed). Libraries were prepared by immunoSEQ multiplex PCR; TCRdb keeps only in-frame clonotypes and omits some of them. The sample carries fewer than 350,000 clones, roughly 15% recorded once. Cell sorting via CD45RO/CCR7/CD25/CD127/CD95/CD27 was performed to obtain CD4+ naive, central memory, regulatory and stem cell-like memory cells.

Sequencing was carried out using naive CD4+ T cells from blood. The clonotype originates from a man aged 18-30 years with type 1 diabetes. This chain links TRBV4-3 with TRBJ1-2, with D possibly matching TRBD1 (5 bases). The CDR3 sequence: CASSHGPAGRYGYTF. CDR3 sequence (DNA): TGCGCCAGCAGCCACGGCCCGGCGGGACGCTATGGCTACACCTTC.